The 18 T cell receptor beta chains below were found in one sample sequenced in a study of blood T cell repertoires in COVID-19. Sequencing used immunoSEQ multiplex PCR; TCRdb keeps in-frame clones, though not all of them. The sample holds fewer than 150,000 clones, 90% seen once. The specimen sequenced was peripheral blood. The origin of the receptors is a woman aged 55-69 years with COVID-19, enrolled during active disease.

The genes are TRBV7-9 and TRBJ2-3; 7 bases are a match to TRBD2. After removal of 7 bases from V and 4 bases from J, the junction contained 8 bases not matched to a gene. Germline loops: CDR1 SEHNR, CDR2 FQNEAQ (reference sequence). The CDR3 sequence is 14 residues long. CDR3 region: CASTREARADTQYF. The CDR3 bases are TGTGCCAGCACACGGGAGGCCCGGGCAGATACGCAGTATTTT.

The chain combines TRBV7-3 with TRBJ1-2; possibly TRBD1 for D (5 bases). V was shortened by 5 bases and J by 8 bases, with 15 bases between the two germline ends. Germline V gene sequence: CDR1 SGHTA, CDR2 FQGTGA. The CDR3 totals 13 residues. CDR3 loop: CASSLGQGWGYTF. The CDR3 DNA sequence: TGTGCCAGCAGCCTCGGCCAGGGTTGGGGCTACACCTTC.

The rearrangement links TRBV18 to TRBJ2-7; tentative D call: TRBD1 (6 bases). This CDR3 has 17 amino acids. Looked up from germline, CDR1 is KGHSH and CDR2 is LQKENI. Trimming shortened V by 3 bases and J by 2 bases, and 20 bases separated the two germline ends. The DNA for the CDR3 is TGTGCCAGCTCACCCACCGAGAACAGGGCCCTTCCCTACGAGCAGTACTTC. Amino acid sequence: CASSPTENRALPYEQYF.

The chain uses TRBV10-3 and TRBJ1-1, with TRBD1 as a possible D gene (6 bases). The CDR3 has 14 residues. The ends were cut back, 6 bases at V and 2 bases at J, with 13 bases in the middle. From germline, CDR1 is ENHRY and CDR2 SYGVKD. CDR3 in amino acids: CAIRDNRDNTEAFF. DNA for the CDR3: TGTGCCATCAGAGACAACAGGGACAACACTGAAGCTTTCTTT.

The chain has TRBV10-2 and TRBJ2-1; D may be TRBD1 (6 bases). In germline, CDR1 is WSHSY, CDR2 SAAADI. The length of the CDR3 is 13 residues. Trimming stripped 6 bases from V and 6 bases from J, with 12 bases between. CDR3 sequence: CASRLDRTNEQFF. CDR3 DNA sequence: TGCGCCAGCAGGTTAGACAGGACCAATGAGCAGTTCTTC.

This chain uses TRBV5-1 with TRBJ1-3, with D possibly being TRBD1 (6 bases). The germline gives CDR1 SGHRS, CDR2 YFSETQ. The CDR3 extends over 17 amino acids. Trimming removed 4 bases at V and 0 bases at J, with 17 bases between. In nucleotides, the CDR3 is TGCGCCAGCAGCCCTATCCCGGTGGACAGCTCTGGAAACACCATATATTTT. Amino acid sequence: CASSPIPVDSSGNTIYF.

CDR3 coding DNA: TGTGCCACCAGCAAGAAGGGGGCGACGGCCAAAAACATTCAGTACTTC. This translates into CATSKKGATAKNIQYF. The chain combines TRBV15 with TRBJ2-4; 7 bases line up with TRBD1. Germline CDR1 reads LNHNV; CDR2 reads YYDKDF (reference sequence). V shed 4 bases, J shed 1 base, and the junction held 7 bases outside the gene matches. CDR3 length equals 16 residues. The full variable domain, completed using reference TRBV15 and TRBJ2-4, is DAMVIQNPRYQVTQFGKPVTLSCSQTLNHNVMYWYQQKSSQAPKLLFHYYDKDFNNEADTPDNFQSRRPNTSFCFLDIRSPGLGDTAMYLCATSKKGATAKNIQYFGAGTRLSVL.

V gene TRBV5-6 combines with J gene TRBJ2-1; 13 bases map to TRBD2. The CDR3 extends over 15 amino acids. V lost 4 bases, J lost 7 bases, and 5 bases stayed unmatched. Germline V gives CDR1 SGHDT, CDR2 YYEEEE. The CDR3 DNA reads TGTGCCAGCAGCCGGACTAGCGGGGGTTTGAATGAGCAGTTCTTC. Translated: CASSRTSGGLNEQFF.

The chain is built from TRBV28 and TRBJ1-5; perhaps TRBD1 as D (6 bases). V was shortened by 11 bases and J by 0 bases, with 14 bases between the two germline ends. Germline-derived CDR1 and CDR2 are MDHEN and SYDVKM. The CDR3 extends over 14 amino acids. This chain's CDR3 is CAGGQPYSNQPQHF. CDR3 sequence (DNA): TGTGCCGGAGGACAGCCATATAGCAATCAGCCCCAGCATTTT.

The V gene is TRBV5-6, the J gene TRBJ1-2; D is ambiguous. This CDR3 is built from 15 residues. V dropped 0 bases and J dropped 8 bases, with 17 bases sitting between them. The germline gives CDR1 SGHDT, CDR2 YYEEEE. The CDR3 sequence is CASSLVRSAMEGYTF. The CDR3 DNA follows: TGTGCCAGCAGCTTGGTGCGCAGCGCTATGGAGGGCTACACCTTC. Full variable domain (remainder filled in from reference TRBV5-6 and TRBJ1-2): DAGVTQSPTHLIKTRGQQVTLRCSPKSGHDTVSWYQQALGQGPQFIFQYYEEEERQRGNFPDRFSGHQFPNYSSELNVNALLLGDSALYLCASSLVRSAMEGYTFGSGTRLTVV.

V and J are TRBV9 and TRBJ1-2; 10 bases agree with TRBD1. CDR1 SGDLS and CDR2 YYNGEE come from the germline V gene. The CDR3 spans 13 residues. Losses at the gene ends were 4 bases for V and 8 bases for J; bases not matched to a gene: 5. In nucleotides, the CDR3 is TGTGCCAGCAGCAAAGACAGGGGGCCCGGCTACACCTTC. This encodes CASSKDRGPGYTF. Using reference TRBV9 and TRBJ1-2 for the parts outside the CDR3, the full variable domain is DSGVTQTPKHLITATGQRVTLRCSPRSGDLSVYWYQQSLDQGLQFLIQYYNGEERAKGNILERFSAQQFPDLHSELNLSSLELGDSALYFCASSKDRGPGYTFGSGTRLTVV.

This sequence joins TRBV30 and TRBJ1-6; TRBD1 agrees at 7 bases. CDR1 GTSNPN and CDR2 SVGIG come from the germline V gene (reference sequence). Unmatched junction bases numbered 13, after V lost 2 bases and J lost 12 bases. The CDR3 spans 15 residues. CDR3 coding DNA: TGTGCCTGGAGTTCTATGGGGACAGACTCGGAACCCCTCCACTTT. Translating gives CAWSSMGTDSEPLHF.

The chain recombines TRBV19 with TRBJ1-5; D gene unclear. Trimming removed 1 base from V and 6 bases from J, with 10 bases in between. Germline V gene data show CDR1 as LNHDA and CDR2 as SQIVND (reference sequence). The CDR3 is made up of 14 amino acids. The CDR3 loop reads CASSIGQFIQPQHF. In DNA, the CDR3 is TGTGCCAGTAGTATAGGGCAGTTTATTCAGCCCCAGCATTTT.

The chain is built from TRBV7-2 and TRBJ2-7; the D gene is possibly TRBD1 (5 bases). The germline gives CDR1 SGHTA, CDR2 FQGNSA. V shed 3 bases and J shed 2 bases, with 11 bases lying between them. This CDR3 has 14 amino acids. CDR3 nucleotides: TGTGCCAGCAGCTTTTTCTTGGGGCCCTACGAGCAGTACTTC. This sequence encodes CASSFFLGPYEQYF.

This rearrangement joins TRBV6-6 to TRBJ2-7; TRBD2 matches at 10 bases. Germline lookup yields CDR1 MNHNY and CDR2 SVGAGI (reference sequence). J was trimmed by 0 bases and V by 6 bases; bases with no gene match: 5. The CDR3 covers 15 residues. The CDR3 sequence: CASSPSGGYSYEQYF. The CDR3 DNA reads as TGTGCCAGCAGCCCTAGCGGGGGATACTCCTACGAGCAGTACTTC.

V and J are TRBV10-3 and TRBJ1-2, with unresolved D. Trimming pared 3 bases from V and 3 bases from J, leaving 8 bases between. CDR1 is ENHRY and CDR2 is SYGVKD in the germline V gene. The CDR3 has 13 residues. The DNA of the CDR3 is TGTGCCATCAGTGACGGGGTTGACTATGGCTACACCTTC. The encoded protein is CAISDGVDYGYTF.

The CDR3 coding sequence is TGTGCCAGCAGCGGAACAGGGGGTGCGGGTGGCTACACCTTC. Encoded protein: CASSGTGGAGGYTF. V gene TRBV7-2 combines with J gene TRBJ1-2; TRBD1 matches 8 bases. There are 14 residues in the CDR3. V trimming: 5 bases; J trimming: 7 bases; junction bases outside the gene matches: 9. Germline V CDR1 and CDR2: SGHTA, FQGNSA.

V is TRBV7-3 and J is TRBJ2-1; D is perhaps TRBD1 (5 bases). Germline values: CDR1 SGHTA, CDR2 FQGTGA. V dropped 1 base and J dropped 6 bases, with 13 bases sitting between them. This CDR3 has 15 residues. The CDR3 nucleotides are TGTGCCAGCAGCTTAATAGGGGATTTGGGCAATGAGCAGTTCTTC. It is translated as CASSLIGDLGNEQFF.